This T cell receptor (beta chain) was captured in a study of blood T cell repertoires in COVID-19. Study context: PBMCs, B-cell-depleted T cells, or T cells provided the cDNA or gDNA that made up the material.

CDR3 size: 12 residues. Germline V gene sequence: CDR1 SEHNR, CDR2 FQNEAQ (reference sequence). V lost 5 bases, J lost 8 bases, and 10 bases lay in between. In the source study's methods: Amplification from reference gene primers served as the basis for estimated nucleated cell counts. Measured with immunoSEQ multiplex PCR; TCRdb has only the in-frame clones, and not every one. D and trimming come from the DNA, and the V and J calls and clone size come from that table. The sample yields approximately 100,000 clones, around nine tenths seen once. The genes are TRBV7-9 and TRBJ2-1; tentative D call: TRBD2 (6 bases). The sequenced sample consisted of peripheral blood. The TCR sequence derives from a man aged 45-65 years with acute or convalescent COVID-19. CDR3 coding DNA: TGTGCCAGCAGCCGGAGGGGCGATGAGCAGTTCTTC. It yields the protein CASSRRGDEQFF.